The 4 T cell receptor beta chains presented below share a single source sample, sequenced in a study of cytomegalovirus exposure and HLA in healthy donors. In the PCR, 60 Vbeta and 13 Jbeta primers were used. Generated by immunoSEQ multiplex PCR, the TCRdb table keeps only in-frame clones and is missing some. The sample yields about 94,000 clones, roughly 86% seen once. The material sequenced was PBMCs. The source is a human donor in good health.

The V and J genes are TRBV7-2 and TRBJ2-6; D might be TRBD1 (5 bases). CDR1 SGHTA and CDR2 FQGNSA come from the germline V gene. V lost 0 bases and J 4 bases, leaving 13 bases between the germline ends. The CDR3 sequence is 17 residues long. The CDR3 bases are TGTGCCAGCAGCTTAGCTAGTAGGGGATCGGGGGCCAACGTCCTGACTTTC. Residues: CASSLASRGSGANVLTF.

This clone was seen a handful of times. This rearrangement joins TRBV9 to TRBJ2-1, with D unclear. V was pared by 3 bases and J by 0 bases, with 16 bases between. This CDR3 spans 17 amino acids. Germline values: CDR1 SGDLS, CDR2 YYNGEE. The CDR3 is CASSASMAPSSYNEQFF. The CDR3 DNA reads TGTGCCAGCAGCGCTAGTATGGCACCGAGCTCCTACAATGAGCAGTTCTTC.

V gene TRBV19 combines with J gene TRBJ2-1, with 9 positions matching TRBD2. The CDR3 is 14 residues long. Looked up from germline, CDR1 is LNHDA and CDR2 is SQIVND (reference sequence). V trimming: 8 bases; J trimming: 7 bases; junction bases outside the gene matches: 9. CDR3 bases: TGTGCCAGTGCCTTAGCGGGAGTGAGGAATGAGCAGTTCTTC. This gives the protein CASALAGVRNEQFF. Filled out from reference TRBV19 and TRBJ2-1, the complete variable domain reads DGGITQSPKYLFRKEGQNVTLSCEQNLNHDAMYWYRQDPGQGLRLIYYSQIVNDFQKGDIAEGYSVSREKKESFPLTVTSAQKNPTAFYLCASALAGVRNEQFFGPGTRLTVL.

The V gene is TRBV5-6, the J gene TRBJ2-7, with D perhaps TRBD2 (5 bases). Trimming pared 0 bases from V and 2 bases from J, leaving 15 bases between. The germline CDR1 and CDR2 sequences are SGHDT and YYEEEE. The CDR3 has 16 residues. Here the CDR3 DNA reads TGTGCCAGCAGCTTGGCTGAGGGTTTGAGTGCCTACGAGCAGTACTTC. It encodes CASSLAEGLSAYEQYF. The variable domain in full, with the rest retrieved from reference TRBV5-6 and TRBJ2-7, is DAGVTQSPTHLIKTRGQQVTLRCSPKSGHDTVSWYQQALGQGPQFIFQYYEEEERQRGNFPDRFSGHQFPNYSSELNVNALLLGDSALYLCASSLAEGLSAYEQYFGPGTRLTVT.